The clone carrying this T cell receptor beta chain showed up just once. Its antigen is undetermined. Germline CDR1 is MNHNS and CDR2 is SASEGT. The CDR3 is 13 amino acids. The V segment lost 6 bases and the J segment 1 base; nucleotides outside the gene matches: 2. PCR was performed using 60 Vbeta and 13 Jbeta primers. Data came from immunoSEQ multiplex PCR; TCRdb stores just in-frame clones and leaves some out. The sample shows some 200,000 clones, over 75% of them seen only once. This sample was taken from a study of cytomegalovirus exposure and HLA in healthy donors. General observations from the study: The HLA-A and HLA-B alleles of most subjects were reportedly predicted accurately from TCR beta sequences. Later analysis showed most CMV-associated TCR beta chains appearing HLA-restricted. Later analysis identified a missense DCLRE1C variant that was linked to TCR beta V- and J-gene trimming. According to the study, approximately 150 TCR beta chains were cytomegalovirus-associated.

Input material: PBMCs. The receptor was isolated from a man aged 50 to 59 in good health and CMV-seronegative. The rearrangement links TRBV6-1 to TRBJ2-5; TRBD1 matches 7 bases. The CDR3 sequence is CASRGQAQETQYF. CDR3 nucleotides: TGTGCCAGCAGAGGACAGGCCCAAGAGACCCAGTACTTC.